This TCR beta chain emerged from a study of response to subunit inactivated influenza vaccine. In regard to this clonotype: Its antigen is not known.

In TCRdb, the RT-PCR reads were re-called with MiXCR into one record per CDR3 protein. The sample has some 500,000 distinct CDR3 sequences, more than 15% seen once. Regarding the study as a whole: That few new T cells are recruited by each seasonal influenza vaccination was the authors' suggestion.

This sample comprised CD4+ T cells sorted from PBMCs, obtained roughly 24 months after vaccination. This receptor was taken from a man between 50 and 75 years old who received an inactivated influenza vaccine.

The CDR3 bases are TGTGCCAGCAGGGACAGGGTGGATTCACCCCTCCACTTT. Residues: CASRDRVDSPLHF. This rearrangement joins TRBV6-2 or TRBV6-3 to TRBJ1-6; 8 bases are shared with TRBD1. Trimming cost V 6 bases and J 8 bases; bases outside gene matches: 3. Per the germline V gene, CDR1 is MNHEY and CDR2 is SVGEGT. This CDR3 is built from 13 residues.